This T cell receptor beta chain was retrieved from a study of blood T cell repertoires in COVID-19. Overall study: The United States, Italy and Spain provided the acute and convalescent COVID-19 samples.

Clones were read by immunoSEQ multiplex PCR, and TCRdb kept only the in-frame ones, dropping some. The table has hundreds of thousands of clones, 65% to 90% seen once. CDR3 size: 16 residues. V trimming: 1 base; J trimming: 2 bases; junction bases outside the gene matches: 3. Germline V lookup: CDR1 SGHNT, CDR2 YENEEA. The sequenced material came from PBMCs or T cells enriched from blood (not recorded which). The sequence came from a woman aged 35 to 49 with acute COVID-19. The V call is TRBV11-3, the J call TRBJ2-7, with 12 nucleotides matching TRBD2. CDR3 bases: TGTGCCAGCAGCTTAGGACTAGCGGGAGTCCCCTACGAGCAGTACTTC. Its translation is CASSLGLAGVPYEQYF.